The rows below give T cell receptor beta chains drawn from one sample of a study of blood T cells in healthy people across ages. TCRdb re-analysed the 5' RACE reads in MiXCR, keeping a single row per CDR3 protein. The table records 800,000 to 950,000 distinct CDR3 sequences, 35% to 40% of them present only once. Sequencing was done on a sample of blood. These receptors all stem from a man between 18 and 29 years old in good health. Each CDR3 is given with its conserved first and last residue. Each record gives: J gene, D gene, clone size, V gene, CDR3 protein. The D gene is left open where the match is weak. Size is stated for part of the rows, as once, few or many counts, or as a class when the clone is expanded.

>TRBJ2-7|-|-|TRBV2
CASIEDSYEQYF
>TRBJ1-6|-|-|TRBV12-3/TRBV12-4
CASSPNMGNSPLHF
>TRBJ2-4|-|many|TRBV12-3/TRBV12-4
CASSGALAKNIQYF
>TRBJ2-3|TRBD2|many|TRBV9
CASSVGAGVDTQYF
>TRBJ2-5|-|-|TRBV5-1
CASSLVASRNNEQYF
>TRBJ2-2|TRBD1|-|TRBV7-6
CASSWDRATGELFF
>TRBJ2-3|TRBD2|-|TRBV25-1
CASSESQAGATSGDTQYF
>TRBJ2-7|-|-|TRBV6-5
CASGHNNEQYF
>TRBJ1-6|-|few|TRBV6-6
CASSYRPNGPLHF
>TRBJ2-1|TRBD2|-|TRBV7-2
CASRRLAGGGSSYNEQFF
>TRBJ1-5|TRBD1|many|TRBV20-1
CSATEGAFGQPQHF
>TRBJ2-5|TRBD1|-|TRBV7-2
CASSQGTGSYNEQYF
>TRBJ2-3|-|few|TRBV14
CASSQNRVRDTQYF
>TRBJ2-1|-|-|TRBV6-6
CASSYPNYNEQFF
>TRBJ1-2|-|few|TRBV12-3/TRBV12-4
CASSFQYGYTF
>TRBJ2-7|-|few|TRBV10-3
CAISAGVGGYEQYF
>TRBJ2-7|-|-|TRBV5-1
CASSVGPTSYEQYF
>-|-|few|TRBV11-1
CASSLAQTGGETQYF
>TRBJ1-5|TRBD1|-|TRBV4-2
CASSQDGTGQRQPQHF
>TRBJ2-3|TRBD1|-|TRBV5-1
CASSLLQGLATDTQYF
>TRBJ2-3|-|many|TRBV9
CASSPLTAPDTQYF
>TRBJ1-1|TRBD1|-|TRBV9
CASSERTGATEAFF
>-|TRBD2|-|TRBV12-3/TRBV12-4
CASSLGGGAKETQYF
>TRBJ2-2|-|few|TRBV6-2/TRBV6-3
CASSYSDNTGELFF
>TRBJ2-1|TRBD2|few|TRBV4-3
CTSSQDVPELAGGDNEQFF
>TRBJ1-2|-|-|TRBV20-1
CSARDAGQNYGYTF
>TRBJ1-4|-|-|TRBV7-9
CASSREVTNEKLFF
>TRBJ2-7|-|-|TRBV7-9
CASSSLHEQYF
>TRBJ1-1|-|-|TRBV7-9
CTSSLEGNHISNTEAFF
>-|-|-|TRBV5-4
CASSRLSGAPNYNEQYF
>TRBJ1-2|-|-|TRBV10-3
CVISESAPGQNYGYTF
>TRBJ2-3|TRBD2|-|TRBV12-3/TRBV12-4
CASSLGGTSGGTTDTQYF
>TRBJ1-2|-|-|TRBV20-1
CSARRSLHLGGYTF
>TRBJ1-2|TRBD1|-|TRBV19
CATKHRGNGYGYTF
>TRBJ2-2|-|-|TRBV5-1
CASSLYNLNTGELFF
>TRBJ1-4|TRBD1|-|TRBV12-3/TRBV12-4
CASSGKQGTGKLFF
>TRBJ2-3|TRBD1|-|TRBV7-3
CASSPQDRERDTQYF
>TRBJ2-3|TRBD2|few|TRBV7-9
CASSHPRTSGGSTDTQYF
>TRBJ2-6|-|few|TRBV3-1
CASSQEEGAWANVLTF
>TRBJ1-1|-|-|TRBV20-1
CSARDYWGMSDESEAFF
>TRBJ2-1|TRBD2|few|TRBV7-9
CASSQPGTSEKSSYNEQFF
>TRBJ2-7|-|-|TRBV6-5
CASSYARAGEQYF
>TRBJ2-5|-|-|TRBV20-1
CSATRDSSYNEQYF